This T cell receptor beta chain was recovered during a study of T cells in localized non-small cell lung cancer. The study, taken as a whole, reports: Detection in adjacent lung was observed for a median around 59 of the top 100 tumor clones. A higher density of T cells in blood coincided with extended overall survival. Tumor trailed uninvolved adjacent lung in T cell clonality, which peaked there.

CDR3 length: 15 residues. Trimming took 0 bases from V and 2 from J, leaving 8 bases between them. Germline V lookup: CDR1 MNHEY, CDR2 SVGAGI. To note about this clone: As yet, its antigen is unknown.

TCRdb's table, derived via immunoSEQ multiplex PCR, lists solely in-frame clones and lacks some. Of around 28,000 clones listed, roughly nine tenths were seen once; the top ten hold about 3.2%. Material: peripheral blood, obtained before any cancer treatment. The chain uses TRBV6-5 and TRBJ2-1, with D possibly TRBD2 on 5 matching bases. The TCR originated in a female donor over 55 with stage I lung adenocarcinoma. The CDR3 spells CASSYSTTTYNEQFF. CDR3 nucleotides: TGTGCCAGCAGTTACTCGACTACAACCTACAATGAGCAGTTCTTC.